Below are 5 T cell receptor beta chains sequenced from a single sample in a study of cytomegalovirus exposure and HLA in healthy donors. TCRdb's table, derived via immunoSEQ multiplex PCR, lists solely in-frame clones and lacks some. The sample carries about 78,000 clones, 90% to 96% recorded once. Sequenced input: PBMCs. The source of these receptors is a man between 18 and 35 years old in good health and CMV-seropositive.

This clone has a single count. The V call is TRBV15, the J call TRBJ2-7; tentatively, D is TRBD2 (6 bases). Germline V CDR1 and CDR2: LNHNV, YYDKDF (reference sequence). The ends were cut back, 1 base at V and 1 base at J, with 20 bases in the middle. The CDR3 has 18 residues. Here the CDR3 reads CATSRAGEQQWWSYEQYF. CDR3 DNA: TGTGCCACCAGCAGAGCGGGGGAACAGCAGTGGTGGTCCTACGAGCAGTACTTC. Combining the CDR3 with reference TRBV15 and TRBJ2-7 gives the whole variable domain DAMVIQNPRYQVTQFGKPVTLSCSQTLNHNVMYWYQQKSSQAPKLLFHYYDKDFNNEADTPDNFQSRRPNTSFCFLDIRSPGLGDTAMYLCATSRAGEQQWWSYEQYFGPGTRLTVT.

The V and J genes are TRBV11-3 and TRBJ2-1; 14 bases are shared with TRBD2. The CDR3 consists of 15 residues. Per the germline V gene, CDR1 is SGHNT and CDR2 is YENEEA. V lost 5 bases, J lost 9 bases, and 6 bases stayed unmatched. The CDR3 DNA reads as TGTGCCAGCAGCCCCGGGACTAGCGGGAGCGGTGAGCAGTTCTTC. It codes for CASSPGTSGSGEQFF.

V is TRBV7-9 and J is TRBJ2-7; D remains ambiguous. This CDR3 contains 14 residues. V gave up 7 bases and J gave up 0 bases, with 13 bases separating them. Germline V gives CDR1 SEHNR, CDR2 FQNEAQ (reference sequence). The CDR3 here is CASNLEARSYEQYF. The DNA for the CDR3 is TGTGCCAGCAACCTTGAGGCTCGCTCCTACGAGCAGTACTTC.

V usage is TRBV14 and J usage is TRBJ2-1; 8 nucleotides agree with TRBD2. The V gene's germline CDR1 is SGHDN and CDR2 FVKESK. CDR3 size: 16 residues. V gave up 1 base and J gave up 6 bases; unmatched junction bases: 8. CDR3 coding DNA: TGTGCCAGCAGCCAAGTGGTAGCGGGAAGCACCAATGAGCAGTTCTTC. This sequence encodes CASSQVVAGSTNEQFF.

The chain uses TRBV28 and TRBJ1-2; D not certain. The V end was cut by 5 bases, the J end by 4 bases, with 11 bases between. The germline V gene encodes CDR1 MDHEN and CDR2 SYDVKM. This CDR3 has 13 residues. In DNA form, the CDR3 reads TGTGCCAGCAGTATATCGGGGTCCTATGGCTACACCTTC. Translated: CASSISGSYGYTF.